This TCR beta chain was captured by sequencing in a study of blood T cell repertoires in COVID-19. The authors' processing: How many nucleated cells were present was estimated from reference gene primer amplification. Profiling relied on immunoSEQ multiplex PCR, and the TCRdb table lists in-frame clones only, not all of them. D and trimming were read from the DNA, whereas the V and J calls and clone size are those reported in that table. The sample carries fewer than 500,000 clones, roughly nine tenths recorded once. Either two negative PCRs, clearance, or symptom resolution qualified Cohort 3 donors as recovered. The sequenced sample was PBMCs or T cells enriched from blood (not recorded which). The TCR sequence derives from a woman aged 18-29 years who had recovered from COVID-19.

The CDR3 coding sequence is TGCGCCAGCAGCTTGGTGGGGGCGAGGGGTGAAGCTTTCTTT. It encodes CASSLVGARGEAFF. The V and J genes are TRBV5-1 and TRBJ1-1; TRBD1 is a possible D gene (6 bases). CDR1 is SGHRS and CDR2 is YFSETQ in the germline V gene. The CDR3 runs to 14 residues. Trimming removed 0 bases from V and 7 bases from J, with 13 bases in between.